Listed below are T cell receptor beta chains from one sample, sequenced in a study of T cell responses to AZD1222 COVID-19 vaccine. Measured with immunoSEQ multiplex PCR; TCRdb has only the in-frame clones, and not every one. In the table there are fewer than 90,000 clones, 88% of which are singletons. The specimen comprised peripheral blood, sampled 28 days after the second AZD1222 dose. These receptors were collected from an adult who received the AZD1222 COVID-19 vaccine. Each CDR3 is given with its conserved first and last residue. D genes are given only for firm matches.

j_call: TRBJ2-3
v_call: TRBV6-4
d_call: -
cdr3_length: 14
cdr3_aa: CASSEGAGTDTQYF
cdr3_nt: TGTGCCAGCAGTGAGGGGGCCGGCACAGATACGCAGTATTTT

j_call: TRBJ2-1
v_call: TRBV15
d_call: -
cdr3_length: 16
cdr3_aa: CATSRGDRDSSNEQFF
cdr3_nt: TGTGCCACCAGCAGAGGAGACAGGGACTCAAGCAATGAGCAGTTCTTC

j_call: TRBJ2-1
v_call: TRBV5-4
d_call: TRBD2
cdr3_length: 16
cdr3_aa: CASSLVTSGSYNEQFF
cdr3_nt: TGTGCCAGCAGCTTGGTTACTAGCGGTTCCTACAATGAGCAGTTCTTC

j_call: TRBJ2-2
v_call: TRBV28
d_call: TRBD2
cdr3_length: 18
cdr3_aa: CASSLRGGGRSRTGELFF
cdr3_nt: TGTGCCAGCAGTTTACGCGGCGGGGGTAGGAGTAGAACCGGGGAGCTGTTTTTT

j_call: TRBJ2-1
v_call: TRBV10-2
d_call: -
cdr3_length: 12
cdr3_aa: CASRYSGEREFF
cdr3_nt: TGCGCCAGCCGATATAGCGGAGAAAGGGAGTTCTTC

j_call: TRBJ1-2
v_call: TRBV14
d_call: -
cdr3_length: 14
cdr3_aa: CASSPNWGGHGYTF
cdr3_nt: TGTGCCAGCAGCCCTAACTGGGGGGGGCATGGCTACACCTTC

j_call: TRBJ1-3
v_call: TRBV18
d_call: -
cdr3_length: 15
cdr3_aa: CASSPDSISGNTIYF
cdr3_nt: TGTGCCAGCTCCCCCGACAGCATTTCTGGAAACACCATATATTTT

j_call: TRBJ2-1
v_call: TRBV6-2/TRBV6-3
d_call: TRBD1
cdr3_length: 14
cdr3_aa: CASSGTGGADEQFF
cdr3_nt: TGTGCCAGCAGTGGGACAGGGGGCGCGGATGAGCAGTTCTTC

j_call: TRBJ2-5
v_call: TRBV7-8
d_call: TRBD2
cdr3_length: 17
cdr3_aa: CASGISFSTSGQETQYF
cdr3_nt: TGTGCCAGCGGCATTAGCTTTTCCACTAGCGGCCAAGAGACCCAGTACTTC

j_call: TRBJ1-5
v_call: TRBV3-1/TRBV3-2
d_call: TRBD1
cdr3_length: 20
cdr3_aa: CASSQGTGPAPGDGNQPQHF
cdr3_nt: TGTGCCAGCAGCCAAGGGACAGGGCCCGCGCCTGGTGATGGCAATCAGCCCCAGCATTTT

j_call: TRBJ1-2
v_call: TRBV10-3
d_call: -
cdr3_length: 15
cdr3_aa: CAISTNKGTSYGYTF
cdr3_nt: TGTGCCATCAGTACCAACAAAGGGACGAGCTATGGCTACACCTTC

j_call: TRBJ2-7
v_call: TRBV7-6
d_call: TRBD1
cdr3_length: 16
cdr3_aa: CASSFLDRGSAYEQYF
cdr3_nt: TGTGCCAGCAGCTTCCTGGACAGGGGGAGCGCCTACGAGCAGTACTTC

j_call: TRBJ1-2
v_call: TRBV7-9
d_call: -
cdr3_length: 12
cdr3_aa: CASSLAGDGYTF
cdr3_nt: TGTGCCAGCAGCTTAGCAGGGGATGGCTACACCTTC

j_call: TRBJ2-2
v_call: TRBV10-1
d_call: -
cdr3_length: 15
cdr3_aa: CASSENSMMHGELFF
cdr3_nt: TGCGCCAGCAGTGAAAATAGTATGATGCACGGGGAGCTGTTTTTT